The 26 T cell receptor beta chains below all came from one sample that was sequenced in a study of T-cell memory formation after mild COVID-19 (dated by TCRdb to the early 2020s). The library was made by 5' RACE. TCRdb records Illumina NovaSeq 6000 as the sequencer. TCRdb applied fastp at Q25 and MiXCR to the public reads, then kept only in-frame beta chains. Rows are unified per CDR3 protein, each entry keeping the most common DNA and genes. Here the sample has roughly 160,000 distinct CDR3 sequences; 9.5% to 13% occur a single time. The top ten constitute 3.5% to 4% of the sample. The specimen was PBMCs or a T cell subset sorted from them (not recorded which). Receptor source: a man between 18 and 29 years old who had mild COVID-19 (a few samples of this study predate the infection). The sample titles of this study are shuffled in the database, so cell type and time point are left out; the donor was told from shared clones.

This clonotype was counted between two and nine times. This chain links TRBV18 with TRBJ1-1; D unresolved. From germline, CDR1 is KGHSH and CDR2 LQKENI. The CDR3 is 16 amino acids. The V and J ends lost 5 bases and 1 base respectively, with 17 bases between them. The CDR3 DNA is TGTGCCAGCTCAGAATTCTCCGGACTTACGAACACTGAAGCTTTCTTT. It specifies CASSEFSGLTNTEAFF. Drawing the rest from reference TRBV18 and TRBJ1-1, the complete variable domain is NAGVMQNPRHLVRRRGQEARLRCSPMKGHSHVYWYRQLPEEGLKFMVYLQKENIIDESGMPKERFSAEFPKEGPSILRIQQVVRGDSAAYFCASSEFSGLTNTEAFFGQGTRLTVV.

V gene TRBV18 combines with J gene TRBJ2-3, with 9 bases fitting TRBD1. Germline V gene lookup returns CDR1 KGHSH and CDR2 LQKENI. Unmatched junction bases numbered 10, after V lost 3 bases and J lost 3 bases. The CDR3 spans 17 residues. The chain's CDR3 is CASSPLRDRVGTDTQYF. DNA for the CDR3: TGTGCCAGCTCACCCCTCCGGGACAGGGTCGGGACAGATACGCAGTATTTT. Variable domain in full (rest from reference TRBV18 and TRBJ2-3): NAGVMQNPRHLVRRRGQEARLRCSPMKGHSHVYWYRQLPEEGLKFMVYLQKENIIDESGMPKERFSAEFPKEGPSILRIQQVVRGDSAAYFCASSPLRDRVGTDTQYFGPGTRLTVL.

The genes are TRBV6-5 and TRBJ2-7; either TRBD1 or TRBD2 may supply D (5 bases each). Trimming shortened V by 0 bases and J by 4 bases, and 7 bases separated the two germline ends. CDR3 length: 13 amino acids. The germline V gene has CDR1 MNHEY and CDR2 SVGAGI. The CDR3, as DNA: TGTGCCAGCAGTTACTCCTGGGGGTACGAGCAGTACTTC. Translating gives CASSYSWGYEQYF.

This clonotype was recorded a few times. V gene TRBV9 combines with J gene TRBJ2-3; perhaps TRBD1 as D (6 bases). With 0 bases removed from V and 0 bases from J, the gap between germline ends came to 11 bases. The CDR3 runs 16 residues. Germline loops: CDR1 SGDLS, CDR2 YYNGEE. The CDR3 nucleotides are TGTGCCAGCAGCGTAGGTGGACAGATTAGCACAGATACGCAGTATTTT. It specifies CASSVGGQISTDTQYF.

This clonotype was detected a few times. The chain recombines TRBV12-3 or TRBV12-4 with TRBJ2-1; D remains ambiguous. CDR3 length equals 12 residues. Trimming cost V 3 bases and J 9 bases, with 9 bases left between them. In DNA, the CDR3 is TGTGCCAGCAGTTTGGAAGCAGTTGAGCAGTTCTTC. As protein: CASSLEAVEQFF.

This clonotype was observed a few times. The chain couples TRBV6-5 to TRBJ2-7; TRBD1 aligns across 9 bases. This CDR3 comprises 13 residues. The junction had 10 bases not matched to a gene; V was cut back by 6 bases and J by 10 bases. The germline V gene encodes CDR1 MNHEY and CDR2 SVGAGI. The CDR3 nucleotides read TGTGCCAGCAGAGCACCGGGACAGGGAGAACAGTACTTC. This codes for CASRAPGQGEQYF.

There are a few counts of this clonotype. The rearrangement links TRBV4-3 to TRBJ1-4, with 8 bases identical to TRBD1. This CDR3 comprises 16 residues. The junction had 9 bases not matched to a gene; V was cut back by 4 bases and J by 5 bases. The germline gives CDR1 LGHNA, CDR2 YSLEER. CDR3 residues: CASSLSTGGANEKLFF. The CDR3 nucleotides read TGCGCCAGCAGCCTTAGTACAGGGGGAGCGAATGAAAAACTGTTTTTT.

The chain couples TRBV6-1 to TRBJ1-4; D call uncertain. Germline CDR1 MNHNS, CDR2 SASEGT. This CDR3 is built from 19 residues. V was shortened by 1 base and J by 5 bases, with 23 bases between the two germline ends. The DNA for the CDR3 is TGTGCCAGCAGTGAAGATCCGAGGCAGAACGGTGGACTAAATGAAAAACTGTTTTTT. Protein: CASSEDPRQNGGLNEKLFF.

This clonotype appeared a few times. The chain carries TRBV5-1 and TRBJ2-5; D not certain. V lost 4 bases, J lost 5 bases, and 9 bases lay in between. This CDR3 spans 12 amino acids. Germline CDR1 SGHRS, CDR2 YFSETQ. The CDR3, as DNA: TGCGCCAGCAGCAGGAACCGGGAGACCCAGTACTTC. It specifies CASSRNRETQYF.

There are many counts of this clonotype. The CDR3 DNA follows: TGTGCCAGCAGACCGACAGGGCGGACCGGCTACACCTTC. Its protein is CASRPTGRTGYTF. The chain links TRBV2 to TRBJ1-2; 7 bases match TRBD1. Trimming cost V 6 bases and J 8 bases; bases outside gene matches: 9. CDR1 SNHLY and CDR2 FYNNEI come from the germline V gene. CDR3 length: 13 residues.

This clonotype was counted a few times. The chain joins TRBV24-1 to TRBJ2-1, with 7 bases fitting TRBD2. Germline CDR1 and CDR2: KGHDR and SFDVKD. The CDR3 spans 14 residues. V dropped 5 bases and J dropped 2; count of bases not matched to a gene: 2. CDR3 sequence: CATSAGLPYNEQFF. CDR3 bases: TGTGCCACCAGTGCGGGACTACCCTACAATGAGCAGTTCTTC.

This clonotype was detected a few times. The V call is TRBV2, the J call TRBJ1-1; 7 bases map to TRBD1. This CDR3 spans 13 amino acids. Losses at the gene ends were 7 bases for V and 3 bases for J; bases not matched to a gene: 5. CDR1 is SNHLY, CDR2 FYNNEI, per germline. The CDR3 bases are TGTGCCAGCACCCAGGGGGGGGACACTGAAGCTTTCTTT. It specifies CASTQGGDTEAFF.

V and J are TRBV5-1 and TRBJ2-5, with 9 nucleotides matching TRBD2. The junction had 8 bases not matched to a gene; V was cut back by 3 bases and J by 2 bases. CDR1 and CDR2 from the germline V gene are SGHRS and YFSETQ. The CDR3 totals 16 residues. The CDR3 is CASSSDSGGGQETQYF. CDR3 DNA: TGCGCCAGCAGCTCGGATAGCGGGGGAGGTCAAGAGACCCAGTACTTC.

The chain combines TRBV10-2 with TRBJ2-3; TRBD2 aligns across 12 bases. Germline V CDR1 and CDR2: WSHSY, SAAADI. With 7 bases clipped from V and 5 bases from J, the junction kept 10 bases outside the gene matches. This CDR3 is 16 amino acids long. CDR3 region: CASKLTSGGAGDTQYF. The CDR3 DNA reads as TGCGCCAGCAAGCTGACTAGCGGGGGCGCGGGAGATACGCAGTATTTT.

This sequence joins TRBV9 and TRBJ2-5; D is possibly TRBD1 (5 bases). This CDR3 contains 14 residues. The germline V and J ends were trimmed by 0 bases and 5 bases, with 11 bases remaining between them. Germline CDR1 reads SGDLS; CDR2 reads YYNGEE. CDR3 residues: CASSVGPTAETQYF. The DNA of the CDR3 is TGTGCCAGCAGCGTAGGGCCGACAGCTGAGACCCAGTACTTC.

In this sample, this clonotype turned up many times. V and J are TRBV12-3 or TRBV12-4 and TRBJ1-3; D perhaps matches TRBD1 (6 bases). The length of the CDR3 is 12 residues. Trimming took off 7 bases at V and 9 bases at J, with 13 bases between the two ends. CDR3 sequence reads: CASTTEGGTIYF. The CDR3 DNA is TGTGCCAGCACGACGGAGGGGGGCACCATATATTTT.

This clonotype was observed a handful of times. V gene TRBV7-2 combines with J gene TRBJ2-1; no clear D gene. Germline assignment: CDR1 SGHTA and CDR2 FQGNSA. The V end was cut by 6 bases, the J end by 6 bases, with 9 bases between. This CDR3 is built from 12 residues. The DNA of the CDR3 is TGTGCCAGCAGGAGAATAGCCAATGAGCAGTTCTTC. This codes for CASRRIANEQFF. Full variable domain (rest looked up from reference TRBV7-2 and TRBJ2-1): GAGVSQSPSNKVTEKGKDVELRCDPISGHTALYWYRQSLGQGLEFLIYFQGNSAPDKSGLPSDRFSAERTGGSVSTLTIQRTQQEDSAVYLCASRRIANEQFFGPGTRLTVL.

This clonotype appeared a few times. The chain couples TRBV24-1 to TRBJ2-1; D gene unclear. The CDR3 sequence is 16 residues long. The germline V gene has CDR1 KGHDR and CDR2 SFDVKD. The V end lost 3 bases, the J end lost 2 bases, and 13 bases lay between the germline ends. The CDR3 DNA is TGTGCCACCAGTGATCCTACCCCACACCCCTACAATGAGCAGTTCTTC. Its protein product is CATSDPTPHPYNEQFF.

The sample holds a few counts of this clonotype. The CDR3 DNA sequence: TGTGCCAGCAGTAGCCTGACAGGGAACTATGGCTACACCTTC. Protein sequence: CASSSLTGNYGYTF. The chain combines TRBV12-3 or TRBV12-4 with TRBJ1-2, with 7 bases lining up with TRBD1. J gave up 2 bases and V 5 bases, and 5 bases lay outside the gene matches. The CDR3 contains 14 residues.

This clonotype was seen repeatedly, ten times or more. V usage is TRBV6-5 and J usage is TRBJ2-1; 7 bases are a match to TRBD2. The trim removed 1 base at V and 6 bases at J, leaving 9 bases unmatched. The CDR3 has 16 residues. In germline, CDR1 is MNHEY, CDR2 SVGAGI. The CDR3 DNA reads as TGTGCCAGCAGTTACTTGTCGGGGGGTCGAAGCAATGAGCAGTTCTTC. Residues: CASSYLSGGRSNEQFF.

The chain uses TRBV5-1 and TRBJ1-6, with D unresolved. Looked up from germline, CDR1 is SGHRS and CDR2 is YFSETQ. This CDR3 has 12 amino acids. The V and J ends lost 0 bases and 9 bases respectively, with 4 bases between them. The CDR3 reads CASSLDFSPLHF. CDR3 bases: TGCGCCAGCAGCTTGGATTTTTCACCCCTCCACTTT. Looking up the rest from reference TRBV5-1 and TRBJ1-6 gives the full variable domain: KAGVTQTPRYLIKTRGQQVTLSCSPISGHRSVSWYQQTPGQGLQFLFEYFSETQRNKGNFPGRFSGRQFSNSRSEMNVSTLELGDSALYLCASSLDFSPLHFGNGTRLTVT.

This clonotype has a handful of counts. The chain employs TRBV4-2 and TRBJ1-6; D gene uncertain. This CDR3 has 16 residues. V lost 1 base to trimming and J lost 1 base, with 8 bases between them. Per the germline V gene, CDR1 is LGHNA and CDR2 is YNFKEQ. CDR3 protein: CASSQAQKSYNSPLHF. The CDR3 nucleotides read TGTGCCAGCAGCCAAGCTCAGAAATCCTATAATTCACCCCTCCACTTT.

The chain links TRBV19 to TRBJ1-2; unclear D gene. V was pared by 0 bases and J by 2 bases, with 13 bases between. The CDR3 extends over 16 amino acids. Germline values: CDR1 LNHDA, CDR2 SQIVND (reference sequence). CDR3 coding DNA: TGTGCCAGTAGTATAGACCGGACTGGGGAAAACTATGGCTACACCTTC. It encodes CASSIDRTGENYGYTF. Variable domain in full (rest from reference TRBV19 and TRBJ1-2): DGGITQSPKYLFRKEGQNVTLSCEQNLNHDAMYWYRQDPGQGLRLIYYSQIVNDFQKGDIAEGYSVSREKKESFPLTVTSAQKNPTAFYLCASSIDRTGENYGYTFGSGTRLTVV.

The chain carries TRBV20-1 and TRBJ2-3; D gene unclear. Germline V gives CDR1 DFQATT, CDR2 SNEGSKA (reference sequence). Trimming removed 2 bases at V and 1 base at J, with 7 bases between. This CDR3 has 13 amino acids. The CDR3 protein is CSARHPGTDTQYF. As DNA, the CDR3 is TGCAGTGCTAGACACCCTGGCACAGATACGCAGTATTTT.

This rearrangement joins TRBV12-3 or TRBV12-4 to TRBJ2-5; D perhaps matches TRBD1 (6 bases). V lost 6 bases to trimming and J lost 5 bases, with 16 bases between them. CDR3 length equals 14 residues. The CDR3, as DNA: TGTGCCAGCAGCCCCAATACAGGGAAGGAGACCCAGTACTTC. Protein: CASSPNTGKETQYF.

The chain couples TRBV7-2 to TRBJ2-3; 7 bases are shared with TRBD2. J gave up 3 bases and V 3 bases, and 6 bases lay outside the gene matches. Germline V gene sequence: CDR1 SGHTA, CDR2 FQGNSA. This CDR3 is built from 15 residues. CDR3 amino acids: CASSLRGWWTDTQYF. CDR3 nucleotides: TGTGCCAGCAGCTTGCGGGGGTGGTGGACAGATACGCAGTATTTT. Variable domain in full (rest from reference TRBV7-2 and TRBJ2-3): GAGVSQSPSNKVTEKGKDVELRCDPISGHTALYWYRQSLGQGLEFLIYFQGNSAPDKSGLPSDRFSAERTGGSVSTLTIQRTQQEDSAVYLCASSLRGWWTDTQYFGPGTRLTVL.